The next 4 T cell receptor beta chains were all read from a single sample in a study of cytomegalovirus exposure and HLA in healthy donors (dated by TCRdb to about 2017). Libraries were made using the immunoSEQ multiplex PCR assay. The multiplex PCR relied on a mix of 60 forward primers for TCR Vbeta segments and 13 reverse primers for TCR Jbeta segments. TCRdb provides this immuneACCESS table in a form limited to in-frame rearrangements. Some clones are lacking; in checked studies, under half of them reflect an unresolved V gene, and why the rest are absent is not known. The sample profile shows 110,000 or so clones; over 65% of them were found once. About 5% of the sample goes to the ten largest clones. The sample comprised PBMCs. These receptors were collected from a woman aged 30 to 39 in good health and CMV-seropositive.

The chain has TRBV19 and TRBJ1-5; no clear D. This CDR3 spans 14 amino acids. V shed 3 bases and J shed 0 bases, with 6 bases lying between them. CDR1 is LNHDA and CDR2 is SQIVND in the germline V gene (reference sequence). The CDR3 bases are TGTGCCAGTAGTATCCCCATTAGCAATCAGCCCCAGCATTTT. Protein sequence: CASSIPISNQPQHF.

As DNA, the CDR3 is TGTGCCAGTAGTCCCAGGACTAGCGGGGTCCGTCGCTCCGGGGAGCTGTTTTTT. Translated, it gives CASSPRTSGVRRSGELFF. V gene TRBV19 combines with J gene TRBJ2-2, with 12 bases matching TRBD2. V lost 5 bases, J lost 6 bases, and 13 bases stayed unmatched. Germline V gene lookup returns CDR1 LNHDA and CDR2 SQIVND (reference sequence). This CDR3 has 18 amino acids.

The chain uses TRBV5-1 and TRBJ1-1; 8 bases fit TRBD1. This CDR3 spans 15 amino acids. V was pared by 4 bases and J by 7 bases, with 12 bases of the junction left unmatched. CDR1 SGHRS and CDR2 YFSETQ come from the germline V gene. The CDR3 DNA reads as TGCGCCAGCAGCCCCCAGGACAGGGTTCGGGGTGAAGCTTTCTTT. As protein: CASSPQDRVRGEAFF.

The chain employs TRBV6-6 and TRBJ1-1; the match to TRBD1 covers 9 bases. The germline gives CDR1 MNHNY, CDR2 SVGAGI (reference sequence). CDR3 length: 14 residues. J lost 4 bases, V lost 6 bases, and 6 bases had no gene match. In nucleotides, the CDR3 is TGTGCCAGCAGAACTCCGGGACAGGGCACTGAAGCTTTCTTT. It is translated as CASRTPGQGTEAFF.